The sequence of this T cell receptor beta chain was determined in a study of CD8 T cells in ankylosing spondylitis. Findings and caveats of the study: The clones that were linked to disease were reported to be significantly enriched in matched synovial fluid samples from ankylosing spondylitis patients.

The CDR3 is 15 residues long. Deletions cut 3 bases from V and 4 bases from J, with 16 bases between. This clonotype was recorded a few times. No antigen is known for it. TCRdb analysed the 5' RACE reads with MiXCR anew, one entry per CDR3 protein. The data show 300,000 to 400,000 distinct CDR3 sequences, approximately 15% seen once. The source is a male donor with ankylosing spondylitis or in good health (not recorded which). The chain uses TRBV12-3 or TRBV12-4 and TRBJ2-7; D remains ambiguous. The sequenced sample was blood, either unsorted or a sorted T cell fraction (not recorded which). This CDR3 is CASSLEQARLYEQYF. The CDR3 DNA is TGTGCCAGCAGTTTGGAGCAGGCCCGTTTATACGAGCAGTACTTC.